This TCR beta chain derives from a study of cytomegalovirus exposure and HLA in healthy donors. General study findings and limits: No immune exposure information besides CMV serostatus was available. An apparent linkage of common viral pathogens to several of the most significant clusters emerged in a later analysis.

The germline gives CDR1 DFQATT, CDR2 SNEGSKA (reference sequence). V was pared by 3 bases and J by 1 base, with 4 bases between. CDR3 size: 11 residues. 13 Jbeta primers and 60 Vbeta primers were used for the PCR. TCRdb's copy holds only in-frame clones and misses some; the assay was immunoSEQ multiplex PCR. Of roughly 130,000 clones in the sample, over 8% were seen once. This clone was detected only a few times. What it binds is not known. This clonotype was sampled from a man aged 40-55 years in good health and CMV-seronegative. Sequenced: PBMCs. V and J are TRBV20-1 and TRBJ2-7; the D is unclear. The CDR3 region is CSASPSYEQYF. In DNA form, the CDR3 reads TGCAGTGCTAGCCCTTCCTACGAGCAGTACTTC.